This TCR beta chain was documented in a study of ipilimumab plus nivolumab after autologous stem cell transplantation. Study-wide background: Patients received a median of roughly five ipilimumab and roughly 8 nivolumab doses.

Study findings and constraints: Authors suggest TCR repertoire, Treg phenotype and gut microbiota support further study.

With regard to this clone: Its antigen remains unidentified.

V lost 5 bases to trimming and J lost 7 bases; unmatched junction nucleotides: 7. CDR1 SGHTA and CDR2 FQGNSA come from the germline V gene. The CDR3 contains 15 residues. The method was immunoSEQ multiplex PCR; TCRdb's version includes in-frame clones alone and lacks a portion of them. The table includes about 43,000 clones, approximately 90% detected once. Starting 14 to 28 days after autologous transplant, ipilimumab 1 mg/kg was given. The TCR sequence derives from a male donor with multiple myeloma. The source was PBMCs, collected in a trial of ipilimumab plus nivolumab as post-transplant consolidation. The chain joins TRBV7-2 to TRBJ1-4; 10 bases line up with TRBD1. The CDR3 loop is CASSPQTGGGEKLFF. In DNA, the CDR3 is TGTGCCAGCAGCCCCCAGACAGGGGGCGGTGAAAAACTGTTTTTT.